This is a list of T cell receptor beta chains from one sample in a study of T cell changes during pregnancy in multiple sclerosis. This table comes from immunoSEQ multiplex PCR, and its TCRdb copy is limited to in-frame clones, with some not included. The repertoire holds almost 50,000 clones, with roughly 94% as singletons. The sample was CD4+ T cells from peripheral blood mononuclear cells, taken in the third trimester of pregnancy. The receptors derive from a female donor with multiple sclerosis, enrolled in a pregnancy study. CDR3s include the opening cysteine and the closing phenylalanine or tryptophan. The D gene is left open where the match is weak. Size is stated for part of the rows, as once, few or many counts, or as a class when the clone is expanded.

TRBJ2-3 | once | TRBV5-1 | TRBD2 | TGCGCCAGCAACCCCCTAGCGGGGGGCACAGATACGCAGTATTTT | CASNPLAGGTDTQYF
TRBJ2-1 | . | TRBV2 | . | TGTGCCAGCAGTGAAGGCGGGCCCTCATACAATGAGCAGTTCTTC | CASSEGGPSYNEQFF
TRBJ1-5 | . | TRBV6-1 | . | TGTGCCAGCAGTGACGTCAGGGGCGGGCAGCCCCAGCATTTT | CASSDVRGGQPQHF
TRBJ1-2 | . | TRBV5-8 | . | TGTGCCAGCAGCTGGACGGGACTTAACTATGGCTACACCTTC | CASSWTGLNYGYTF
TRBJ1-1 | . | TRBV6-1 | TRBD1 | TGTGCCAGCAGGGAAGGGACAGGGAATACTGAAGCTTTCTTT | CASREGTGNTEAFF
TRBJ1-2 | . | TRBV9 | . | TGTGCCAGCAGCGTAGCGGCGGTCAGCACCTATGGCTACACCTTC | CASSVAAVSTYGYTF
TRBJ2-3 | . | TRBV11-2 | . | TGTGCCAGCAGCTTGGGAGCGACAGATACGCAGTATTTT | CASSLGATDTQYF
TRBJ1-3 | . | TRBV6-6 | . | TGTGCCAGCAGTTACGCACTGCGTAGCTCTGGAAACACCATATATTTT | CASSYALRSSGNTIYF
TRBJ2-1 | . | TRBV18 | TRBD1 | TGTGCCAGCTCCCCAGGGGGCTATGAGCAGTTCTTC | CASSPGGYEQFF
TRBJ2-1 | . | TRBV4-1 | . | TGCGCCAGCAGCCAAGATTTCGGCAGTCCGGGGGATGAGCAGTTCTTC | CASSQDFGSPGDEQFF
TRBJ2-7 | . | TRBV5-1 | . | TGCGCCAGCAGCTTCGGCGGGGCCTCCTACGAGCAGTACTTC | CASSFGGASYEQYF
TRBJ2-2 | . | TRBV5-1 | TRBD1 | TGCGCCAGCAGCTCCGGACAGGGAAACACCGGGGAGCTGTTTTTT | CASSSGQGNTGELFF
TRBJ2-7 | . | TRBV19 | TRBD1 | TGTGCCAGTAAGGGACAGGGGGGATCCTACGAGCAGTACTTC | CASKGQGGSYEQYF
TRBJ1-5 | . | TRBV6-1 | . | TGTGCCAGCACCCTGACAGGTAATAGCAATCAGCCCCAGCATTTT | CASTLTGNSNQPQHF
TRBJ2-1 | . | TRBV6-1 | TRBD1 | TGTGCCAGCAGTGAGATAGCGGGACAGGGGTCGTACAATGAGCAGTTCTTC | CASSEIAGQGSYNEQFF
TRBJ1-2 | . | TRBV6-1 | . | TGTGCCAGCAGTGCCCAGGGCAACTATGGCTACACCTTC | CASSAQGNYGYTF
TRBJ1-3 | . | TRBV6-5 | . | TGTGCCAGCAGTTACTCTGCGGCCGGGTCTGGAAACACCATATATTTT | CASSYSAAGSGNTIYF
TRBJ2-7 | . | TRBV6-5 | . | TGTGCCAGCAGTTACGGTCAGCGAACCTACGAGCAGTACTTC | CASSYGQRTYEQYF
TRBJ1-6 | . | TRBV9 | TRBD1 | TGTGCCAGCAGCGCCTGGGACAGGGGTAATTCACCCCTCCACTTT | CASSAWDRGNSPLHF
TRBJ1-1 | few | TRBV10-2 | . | TGCGCCAGCAGTGATCAGGGGCCACCGAACACTGAAGCTTTCTTT | CASSDQGPPNTEAFF
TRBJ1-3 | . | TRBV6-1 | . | TGTGCCAGCAGTGAAACAATGGGGGGGAATAGTGGAAACACCATATATTTT | CASSETMGGNSGNTIYF
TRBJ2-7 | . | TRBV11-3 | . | TGTGCCAGCAGCTCACCAACAGGCTACGAGCAGTACTTC | CASSSPTGYEQYF
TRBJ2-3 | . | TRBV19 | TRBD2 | TGTGCCAGTAGTACACTAGCGGGGGGACGTAGCACAGATACGCAGTATTTT | CASSTLAGGRSTDTQYF
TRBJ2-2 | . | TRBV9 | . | TGTGCCAGCAGCGTAGCTCCGGGAGACACCGGGGAGCTGTTTTTT | CASSVAPGDTGELFF
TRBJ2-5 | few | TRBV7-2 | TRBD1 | TGTGCCAGCAGCTCTCAGACAGGGTTGAGTTTAGAGACCCAGTACTTC | CASSSQTGLSLETQYF
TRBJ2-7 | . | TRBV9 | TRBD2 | TGTGCCAGCAGCGTGGATCCGGGACTAGCGGGAGTAAAGGGCGAGCAGTACTTC | CASSVDPGLAGVKGEQYF
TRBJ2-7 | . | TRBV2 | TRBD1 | TGTGCCAGCGCCCCGGACAGGGGGTCTGTCGAGCAGTACTTC | CASAPDRGSVEQYF
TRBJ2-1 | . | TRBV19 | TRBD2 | TGTGCCAGTAGTCCCGGGAGGGACAAGCACAATGGGCAGTTCTTC | CASSPGRDKHNGQFF
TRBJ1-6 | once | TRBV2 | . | TGTGCCAGCAGCGTACAGGGTGTGAATTCACCCCTCCACTTT | CASSVQGVNSPLHF
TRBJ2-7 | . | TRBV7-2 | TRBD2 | TGTGCCAGCAGCTTAGCGTTTGGCGGGGGAAGGAGCGAGCAGTACTTC | CASSLAFGGGRSEQYF
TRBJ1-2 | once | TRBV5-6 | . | TGTGCCAGCAGCTACGACAGCTATGGCTACACCTTC | CASSYDSYGYTF
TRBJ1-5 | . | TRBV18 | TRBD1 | TGTGCCAGCTCACCAAGGGGACAGGGGGTGAGTCAGCCCCAGCATTTT | CASSPRGQGVSQPQHF
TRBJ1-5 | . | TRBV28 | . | TGTGCCAGCAGCCTCCCCCCGGCAGGGGCCCGCAATCAGCCCCAGCATTTT | CASSLPPAGARNQPQHF
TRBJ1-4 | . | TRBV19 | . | TGTGCCAGTAGTATGATTTCGGGATGGGCTACTAATGAAAAACTGTTTTTT | CASSMISGWATNEKLFF
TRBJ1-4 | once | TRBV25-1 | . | TGTGCCAGCAGTGAAACAGGGCTCAATAATGAAAAACTGTTTTTT | CASSETGLNNEKLFF
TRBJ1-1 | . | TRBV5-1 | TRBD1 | TGCGCCAGCAGAATACCGGAACAGGGACAGGGAGCTTTCTTT | CASRIPEQGQGAFF
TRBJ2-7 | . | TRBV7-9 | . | TGTGCCAGCAGCTTATTTCAGGGGGGCAGCGAGCAGTACTTC | CASSLFQGGSEQYF
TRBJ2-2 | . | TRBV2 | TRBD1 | TGTGCCAGTTCTATTACAGGGGTGAACACCGGGGAGCTGTTTTTT | CASSITGVNTGELFF
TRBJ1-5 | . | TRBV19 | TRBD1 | TGTGCCAGTTCTACGCAGGGGGCTCAGCCCCAGCATTTT | CASSTQGAQPQHF
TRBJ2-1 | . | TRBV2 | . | TGTGCCAGCAGTGTCAGGAGGGGCCAAGGTTTCTATGAGCAGTTCTTC | CASSVRRGQGFYEQFF